This TCR beta chain was retrieved from a study of molecular identifiers for immune sequencing clone quantification listed by TCRdb under 2018. Broadly, across the study: In a replicate experiment, RNA from about 19,000 or 110,000 naive CD8 T cells was split into five aliquots, four of which were sequenced. This methods study used CD8 T cells to benchmark TCR RNA copy counting and molecular-identifier clustering-based TCR repertoire sequencing (MIDCIRS). Points the paper makes about the study in general: Without barcode sub-clustering, chimeric consensus sequences inflated TCR diversity; chimeras reached as high as 47%. A single cell's worth of spiked-in Jurkat TCR RNA was reported detectable even among 850,000 to 1,000,000 naive CD8 T cells. The sizes of highly expanded clones could end up underestimated when identical TCR molecules share a barcode. Modeling gave about three recovered TCR RNA copies per cell versus about 10 by digital PCR, implying approximately 30% capture efficiency. In CMV-specific effector cells, clones with more than 20 RNA copies contained over 97% of molecules, whereas in naive cells such clones contained under 1% of molecules. Naive libraries contained spiked-in Jurkat TCR RNA (around ten copies' worth), which is not part of the donor repertoire.

Turning to this clonotype: What antigen it recognizes has not been identified. No much larger clonotype is one base removed from it; base qualities were not supplied.

Libraries of naive CD8 T cells were generated from roughly 20,000 to 1,000,000 sorted cells, with 10%, 30% or 50% of the purified RNA used. Naive CD8 T cells, defined as CD8+CD4-CCR7+CD45RA+, were FACS-sorted into RLT Plus buffer on a BD FACSAria II. To test detection sensitivity, Jurkat RNA equivalent to more than 9 TCR copies was spiked into samples of roughly 19,000-1,000,000 naive CD8 T cells. CD8 T cells were enriched using RosetteSep CD8+ T Cell Enrichment Cocktail and Ficoll-Paque, and the enriched cells then underwent ACK red cell lysis. Library prep was done by PCR. TCRdb names NextSeq 500 as the instrument used. Preparation of bulk TCR libraries followed a previously described approach, with the TCR primers listed in Table S5. The Qiagen AllPrep DNA/RNA kit was used to purify total RNA. Before analysis, reads from multiple sequencing runs of the same library were pooled. The original pipeline was this. Only reads with exact TCR constant sequence were kept, trimmed to 150 nt, and grouped by their 12-nt molecular barcodes. Reads inside each barcode group were sub-clustered using a 15% Levenshtein threshold, and a quality-weighted consensus sequence was constructed for each RNA molecule. Non-functional sequences were discarded, and so were lower-count sequences lying one edit away from another sequence. Based on a fit of two negative binomial distributions, barcode sub-clusters having less than 20% of the maximum read count were discarded. TCRdb itself trimmed the public reads at Q25 with fastp, ran MiXCR and retained productive beta chains. Duplicate CDR3 protein sequences are folded into a single record with the most common DNA and genes. The V and J calls and clone size come from TCRdb's table, not from the authors' own analysis. The sample includes about 510,000 distinct CDR3 sequences, with around 23% observed a single time. Jointly, the top ten make up under 0.85% of the sample.

A distance of 14 bases separates the germline ends of V and J, which lose 4 bases and 1 base respectively. The CDR3 numbers 15 residues from cysteine through phenylalanine. Only the CDR3 DNA is retained, 45 bases long and in frame from the first base. The germline V gene gives CDR1 as LGHNA and CDR2 as YSLEER. The sequence is built from TRBV4-3 and TRBJ2-7, and the D gene may be TRBD1, 5 bases matching. The source of this sequence is a human donor in good health. Some libraries in this study had Jurkat cell RNA spiked in. The sequencing sample was made of naive CD8+ T cells from blood, with Jurkat cell RNA spiked in. Reading the label with the study, this specimen's cell subset or site is: FACS-sorted CD8+CD4-CCR7+CD45RA+ naive T cells. This receptor carries the CDR3 CASSLGIKGSYEQYF. The sequence in DNA is TGCGCCAGCAGCCTTGGTATCAAGGGGTCCTACGAGCAGTACTTC.